Described below is a single T cell receptor beta chain sequence and its context. This sample was included in a study of cytotoxic CD8 clonotypes in ibrutinib-treated CLL. About the study: Median treatment time before response sampling was 12 months, range 6 to 36.

Assay used: immunoSEQ multiplex PCR; TCRdb lists only in-frame clones, some missing. The sample holds some 160,000 clones, roughly 86% seen once. Germline V gene sequence: CDR1 ENHRY, CDR2 SYGVKD. The CDR3 is made up of 13 amino acids. Trimming cost V 10 bases and J 8 bases; bases outside gene matches: 4. The chain uses TRBV10-3 and TRBJ2-1; 14 nucleotides line up with TRBD2. The sequencing used PBMCs, collected after 12 months of ibrutinib treatment. The sequence came from a human donor with chronic lymphocytic leukemia. CDR3 amino acids: CATRLAGGDEQFF. CDR3 coding DNA: TGTGCCACCCGACTAGCGGGAGGGGATGAGCAGTTCTTC.